This is a list of T cell receptor beta chains from one sample in a study of T cell responses to AZD1222 COVID-19 vaccine. Here immunoSEQ multiplex PCR was the method, and the copy in TCRdb shows in-frame clones only, minus some. This table holds 95,000 to 130,000 clones, about 86% found once. Here the sequenced sample was peripheral blood, taken on day 0 of AZD1222 vaccination. Receptors were obtained from an adult in good health. The CDR3 runs from the conserved cysteine through the conserved F or W. D genes are given only for firm matches. A clone size is listed for some rows: how often the clone was seen (once, few, many), or a class if it is expanded.

size | J | D | V | CDR3 | DNA
. | TRBJ1-2 | . | TRBV6-5 | CASTETANYGYTF | TGTGCCAGCACAGAGACAGCTAACTATGGCTACACCTTC
. | TRBJ1-2 | TRBD1 | TRBV11-1 | CASSLRWDSYGYTF | TGTGCCAGCAGCTTAAGGTGGGACAGCTATGGCTACACCTTC
. | TRBJ2-6 | TRBD1 | TRBV6-1 | CASSVQGAGSGANVLTF | TGTGCCAGCAGTGTTCAGGGGGCAGGCTCTGGGGCCAACGTCCTGACTTTC
once | TRBJ2-5 | TRBD2 | TRBV28 | CASRLAGGETQYF | TGTGCCAGCCGACTAGCGGGGGGGGAGACCCAGTACTTC
. | TRBJ1-2 | . | TRBV3-1/TRBV3-2 | CASSRYSYYGYTF | TGTGCCAGCAGCCGATACAGTTACTATGGCTACACCTTC
. | TRBJ1-3 | . | TRBV3-1/TRBV3-2 | CASSQAGVNTIYF | TGTGCCAGCAGCCAAGCCGGTGTGAACACCATATATTTT
. | TRBJ2-7 | TRBD2 | TRBV4-2 | CASSPSGVSSYEQYF | TGTGCCAGCAGCCCAAGCGGGGTTAGCTCCTACGAGCAGTACTTC
. | TRBJ1-5 | . | TRBV6-1 | CASRELRGPNNQPQHF | TGTGCCAGCAGGGAACTGCGGGGACCGAACAATCAGCCCCAGCATTTT
. | TRBJ1-5 | TRBD1 | TRBV6-1 | CASSGGHTGVGQPQHF | TGTGCCAGCAGTGGGGGACACACAGGGGTCGGACAGCCCCAGCATTTT
once | TRBJ1-2 | TRBD1 | TRBV19 | CAISTGFNYGYTF | TGTGCCATCTCGACAGGGTTTAACTATGGCTACACCTTC
once | TRBJ1-2 | . | TRBV2 | CASRVGGGGYTF | TGTGCCAGCAGGGTGGGCGGGGGAGGCTACACCTTC
once | TRBJ1-5 | . | TRBV7-2 | CASSLEWQQPQHF | TGTGCCAGCAGCTTAGAGTGGCAGCAGCCCCAGCATTTT
. | TRBJ2-2 | . | TRBV5-8 | CASRAGHNVNTGELFF | TGTGCCAGCAGAGCAGGGCACAATGTGAACACCGGGGAGCTGTTTTTT
. | TRBJ2-7 | . | TRBV6-6 | CASSFPSDGGYEQYF | TGTGCCAGCAGTTTCCCGTCTGATGGGGGCTACGAGCAGTACTTC
. | TRBJ1-2 | . | TRBV28 | CASSFDSRYGYTF | TGTGCCAGCAGTTTTGACTCCCGCTATGGCTACACCTTC
few | TRBJ1-3 | . | TRBV28 | CASSRQGNTIYF | TGTGCCAGCAGTCGCCAAGGAAACACCATATATTTT